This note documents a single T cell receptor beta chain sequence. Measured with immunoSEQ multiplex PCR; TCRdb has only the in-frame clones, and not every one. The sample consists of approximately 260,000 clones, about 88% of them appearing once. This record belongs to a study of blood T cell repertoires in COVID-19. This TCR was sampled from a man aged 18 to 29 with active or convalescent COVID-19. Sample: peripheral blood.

CDR3 in amino acids: CASSAAQGINYGYTF. The CDR3, as DNA: TGTGCCAGCAGCGCCGCCCAGGGTATTAACTATGGCTACACCTTC. The chain is built from TRBV7-8 and TRBJ1-2; possible D gene TRBD1, 5 bases. This CDR3 contains 15 residues. Trimming pared 5 bases from V and 1 base from J, leaving 14 bases between. From germline, CDR1 is SGHVS and CDR2 FQNEAQ.